Included here is one T cell receptor beta chain sequence, with context. Its antigen is as yet unknown. The record originates from a study of T cells after yellow fever vaccination. Study results and limitations: Few clonotypes appeared in both CD4 and CD8 compartments. Post-booster repertoires again held most primary-vaccination clones (just under 97% CD4, over 80% CD8). Although the secondary response was weaker, it peaked faster, at day 5 versus 15.

CDR3 size: 17 residues. Trimming took 0 bases from V and 2 from J, leaving 15 bases between them. The germline V gene has CDR1 SGDLS and CDR2 YYNGEE. Generation of TCR cDNA used 5'RACE template switching (which added a universal primer site and UMIs). From the 5' RACE reads, TCRdb called clonotypes with MiXCR, one entry per CDR3 protein. The sample carries hundreds of thousands of distinct CDR3 sequences, approximately 13% recorded once. The chain is built from TRBV9 and TRBJ2-1, with D unresolved. This receptor was identified in a man younger than 45 who received the YFV17D yellow fever vaccine. Specimen: PBMCs, collected on the day of the yellow fever booster vaccination. CDR3 DNA sequence: TGTGCCAGCAGCGTAGGATTAGCTGGTAGCCCCTACAATGAGCAGTTCTTC. It specifies CASSVGLAGSPYNEQFF. Combining the CDR3 with reference TRBV9 and TRBJ2-1 gives the whole variable domain DSGVTQTPKHLITATGQRVTLRCSPRSGDLSVYWYQQSLDQGLQFLIQYYNGEERAKGNILERFSAQQFPDLHSELNLSSLELGDSALYFCASSVGLAGSPYNEQFFGPGTRLTVL.